A selection of T cell receptor beta chains follows, all from one sample in a study of blood T cell repertoires in COVID-19. The data were produced by immunoSEQ multiplex PCR, yet TCRdb's version contains in-frame clones alone and is incomplete. The repertoire includes roughly 100,000 clones, about 91% of them detected once, and 4.2% sits in the top ten. The sequencing sample was made of peripheral blood. The receptors come from a man between 18 and 35 years old with acute or convalescent COVID-19. The CDR3 runs from the conserved cysteine through the conserved F or W. Each record gives: D gene, clone size, V gene, J gene, CDR3 protein, CDR3 DNA. D genes are given only for firm matches. A clone size is listed for some rows: how often the clone was seen (once, few, many), or a class if it is expanded.

TRBD1	-	TRBV5-1	TRBJ1-2	CASSMPGTGGKSGYTF	TGCGCCAGCAGCATGCCCGGGACAGGGGGGAAAAGTGGCTACACCTTC
-	-	TRBV6-5	TRBJ1-1	CASRTGGGEAFF	TGTGCCAGCCGCACGGGGGGAGGTGAAGCTTTCTTT
TRBD1	-	TRBV7-9	TRBJ1-4	CASSLGGQENEKLFF	TGTGCCAGCAGCTTAGGTGGACAGGAAAATGAAAAACTGTTTTTT
-	-	TRBV27	TRBJ1-3	CASSSRTGFLNTIYF	TGTGCCAGCAGTTCAAGGACGGGGTTTTTGAACACCATATATTTT
-	-	TRBV6-6	TRBJ2-3	CASSYSQAPSTDTQYF	TGTGCCAGCAGTTACTCGCAAGCGCCAAGCACAGATACGCAGTATTTT
-	-	TRBV2	TRBJ1-6	CAIVEGQGNYNSPLHF	TGTGCCATCGTAGAAGGGCAGGGGAACTACAATTCACCCCTCCACTTT
TRBD1	once	TRBV12-3/TRBV12-4	TRBJ2-1	CASSLGQGSEQFF	TGTGCCAGCAGTCTGGGACAGGGCAGTGAGCAGTTCTTC
TRBD1	-	TRBV5-4	TRBJ1-3	CASSSDRGFSGNTIYF	TGTGCCAGCAGCTCGGACAGGGGGTTCTCTGGAAACACCATATATTTT
-	-	TRBV4-1	TRBJ1-2	CASSQHTERKGGSGRYTF	TGCGCCAGCAGCCAACATACTGAACGTAAGGGAGGTTCGGGGCGCTACACCTTC
-	-	TRBV15	TRBJ2-7	CATSSYGTKEQYF	TGTGCCACCAGCAGCTACGGGACAAAAGAGCAGTACTTC
-	-	TRBV9	TRBJ1-4	CASSGVGVEEKLFF	TGTGCCAGCAGCGGGGTAGGGGTCGAAGAAAAACTGTTTTTT
-	-	TRBV12-3/TRBV12-4	TRBJ2-5	CASSSDNQETQYF	TGTGCCAGCAGTTCGGACAACCAAGAGACCCAGTACTTC
TRBD1	-	TRBV9	TRBJ1-2	CASSLGGQPANYGYTF	TGTGCCAGCAGCCTCGGGGGACAGCCAGCTAACTATGGCTACACCTTC
TRBD1	-	TRBV7-9	TRBJ2-7	CASSSSGQGDHEQYF	TGTGCCAGCAGCTCCTCGGGACAGGGGGACCACGAGCAGTACTTC
TRBD2	-	TRBV6-5	TRBJ2-1	CASSVSGGAYNEQFF	TGTGCCAGCAGCGTTAGCGGGGGGGCATACAATGAGCAGTTCTTC
-	-	TRBV6-1	TRBJ2-1	CASSERREQFF	TGTGCCAGCAGTGAACGCAGGGAGCAGTTCTTC
-	once	TRBV5-1	TRBJ2-1	CASSFDGGTYNEQFF	TGCGCCAGCAGCTTCGACGGCGGGACCTACAATGAGCAGTTCTTC
TRBD1	-	TRBV19	TRBJ1-5	CASSKRGRDSNQPQHF	TGTGCCAGTAGTAAAAGGGGGCGGGATAGCAATCAGCCCCAGCATTTT
-	-	TRBV19	TRBJ2-5	CASRLRSGETQYF	TGTGCCAGTAGACTAAGGAGTGGGGAGACCCAGTACTTC
-	-	TRBV6-5	TRBJ2-7	CASSSHQDRREQYF	TGTGCCAGCAGTTCCCACCAAGACCGGAGGGAGCAGTACTTC
TRBD2	-	TRBV30	TRBJ2-7	CAWSVSGGRYEQYF	TGTGCCTGGAGTGTATCGGGGGGGCGGTACGAGCAGTACTTC
-	-	TRBV18	TRBJ2-7	CASSPPRGSSYEQYF	TGTGCCAGCTCACCACCAAGGGGCAGCTCCTACGAGCAGTACTTC
-	-	TRBV5-4	TRBJ1-4	CASSLSGRDATNEKLFF	TGTGCCAGCAGCTTGTCGGGGCGGGATGCAACTAATGAAAAACTGTTTTTT
-	-	TRBV6-4	TRBJ2-3	CASSHNSGSDTQYF	TGTGCCAGCAGCCACAATTCAGGCTCCGATACGCAGTATTTT
TRBD1	-	TRBV19	TRBJ1-4	CASSPQGVGEKLFF	TGTGCCAGTAGTCCCCAGGGGGTCGGGGAAAAACTGTTTTTT
-	-	TRBV6-5	TRBJ1-2	CATERGRGDKGYTF	TGTGCCACCGAGAGAGGGAGGGGTGATAAAGGCTACACCTTC
-	-	TRBV5-6	TRBJ2-6	CASSFRGTGANVLTF	TGTGCCAGCAGCTTTAGAGGCACTGGGGCCAACGTCCTGACTTTC
-	-	TRBV5-1	TRBJ2-7	CASSLEDSAYEQYF	TGCGCCAGCAGCTTGGAGGACAGCGCCTACGAGCAGTACTTC
TRBD2	-	TRBV24-1	TRBJ2-2	CATSDLQLAGDDNTGELFF	TGTGCCACCAGTGATTTGCAACTAGCGGGAGACGATAACACCGGGGAGCTGTTTTTT
TRBD2	-	TRBV13	TRBJ2-1	CASSLQSGRAYEQFF	TGTGCCAGCAGCTTACAAAGCGGGAGGGCCTATGAGCAGTTCTTC
-	-	TRBV6-5	TRBJ1-1	CASDRGGPTEAFF	TGTGCCAGCGACCGGGGGGGACCCACTGAAGCTTTCTTT
TRBD2	-	TRBV9	TRBJ2-2	CASSVIPQLAGDTGELFF	TGTGCCAGCAGCGTTATCCCACAACTAGCGGGGGACACCGGGGAGCTGTTTTTT
-	once	TRBV3-1/TRBV3-2	TRBJ2-1	CASSPTGDYNEQFF	TGTGCCAGCAGCCCGACGGGGGACTACAATGAGCAGTTCTTC
-	-	TRBV18	TRBJ1-6	CASSPPGEYNSPLHF	TGTGCCAGCTCACCCCCAGGGGAGTATAATTCACCCCTCCACTTT
-	-	TRBV6-5	TRBJ1-2	CASAFSGINYGYTF	TGTGCCAGCGCCTTCTCGGGGATCAACTATGGCTACACCTTC
-	-	TRBV6-4	TRBJ1-5	CASLRGAGQPQHF	TGTGCCAGCCTCCGCGGGGCAGGGCAGCCCCAGCATTTT